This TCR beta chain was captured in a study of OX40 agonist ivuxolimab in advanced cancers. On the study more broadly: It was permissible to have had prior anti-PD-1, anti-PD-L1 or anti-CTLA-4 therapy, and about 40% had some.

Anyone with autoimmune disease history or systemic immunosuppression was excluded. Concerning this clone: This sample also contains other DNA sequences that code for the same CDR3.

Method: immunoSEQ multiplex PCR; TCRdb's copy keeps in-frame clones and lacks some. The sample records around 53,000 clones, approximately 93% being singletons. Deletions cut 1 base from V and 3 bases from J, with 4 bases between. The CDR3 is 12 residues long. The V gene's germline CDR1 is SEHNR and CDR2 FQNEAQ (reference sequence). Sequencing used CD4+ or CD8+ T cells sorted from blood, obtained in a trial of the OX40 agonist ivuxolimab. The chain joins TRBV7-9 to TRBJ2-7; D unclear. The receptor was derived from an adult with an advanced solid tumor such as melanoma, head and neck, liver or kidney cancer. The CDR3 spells CASSLGSYEQYF. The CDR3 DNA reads TGTGCCAGCAGCTTAGGGAGCTACGAGCAGTACTTC. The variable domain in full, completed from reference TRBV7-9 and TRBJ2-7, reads DTGVSQNPRHKITKRGQNVTFRCDPISEHNRLYWYRQTLGQGPEFLTYFQNEAQLEKSRLLSDRFSAERPKGSFSTLEIQRTEQGDSAMYLCASSLGSYEQYFGPGTRLTVT.